This T cell receptor beta chain originates from a study of control samples from healthy donors and cancer patients. The germline CDR1 and CDR2 sequences are SGHNT and YYREEE (reference sequence). V gave up 0 bases and J gave up 1 base; unmatched junction bases: 7. This CDR3 spans 17 amino acids. Generated by immunoSEQ multiplex PCR, the TCRdb table keeps only in-frame clones and is missing some. The sample contains around 90,000 clones, more than 75% of which appear only once. Sample: blood. The chain has TRBV5-4 and TRBJ2-1, with 7 bases identical to TRBD1. The receptor was derived from a woman aged 40 to 55 in good health. CDR3 sequence: CASSLGTGVKSYNEQFF. The CDR3, as DNA: TGTGCCAGCAGCTTGGGGACAGGAGTTAAGTCCTACAATGAGCAGTTCTTC.